These 15 T cell receptor beta chains were all obtained from the same sample, sequenced in a study of blood T cell repertoires in COVID-19. Clones were sequenced by immunoSEQ multiplex PCR, and TCRdb holds only the in-frame ones, with some missing. Here the sample spans about 160,000 clones, about 90% being singletons. The sequenced material came from peripheral blood. The receptors derive from a man between 25 and 39 years old with COVID-19, enrolled during active disease.

This clone was seen a single time. The gene calls are TRBV19 and TRBJ2-7, with TRBD1 as a possible D gene (5 bases). The germline V gene encodes CDR1 LNHDA and CDR2 SQIVND (reference sequence). The V end lost 0 bases, the J end lost 0 bases, and 15 bases lay between the germline ends. The CDR3 runs to 17 residues. The CDR3: CASSIDLETAHSYEQYF. In DNA form, the CDR3 reads TGTGCCAGTAGTATAGATCTCGAGACAGCGCACTCCTACGAGCAGTACTTC.

In regard to this clone: In the same sample, other DNA sequences code for this CDR3. The chain couples TRBV20-1 to TRBJ2-7; D perhaps matches TRBD2 (5 bases). This CDR3 has 11 residues. CDR1 is DFQATT and CDR2 is SNEGSKA in the germline V gene (reference sequence). V lost 6 bases to trimming and J lost 4 bases, with 10 bases between them. The CDR3, as DNA: TGCAGTGCACGGGATTCGTACGAGCAGTACTTC. Its protein product is CSARDSYEQYF.

J is TRBJ1-2 and V is TRBV6-5, with TRBD1 matching over 10 bases. The CDR3 totals 14 residues. Germline assignment: CDR1 MNHEY and CDR2 SVGAGI. V was pared by 6 bases and J by 2 bases, with 3 bases of the junction left unmatched. CDR3 sequence: CASSKGQGNYGYTF. The DNA of the CDR3 is TGTGCCAGCAGCAAGGGACAGGGGAACTATGGCTACACCTTC.

In this sample, this clone turned up a few times. This rearrangement joins TRBV5-6 to TRBJ2-5, with D possibly being TRBD2 (6 bases). There are 11 residues in the CDR3. V was clipped by 4 bases and J by 7 bases, with 8 bases between them. Per the germline V gene, CDR1 is SGHDT and CDR2 is YYEEEE. Here the CDR3 DNA reads TGTGCCAGCAGCATGGGAGGGACCCAGTACTTC. Residues: CASSMGGTQYF.

V is TRBV4-2 and J is TRBJ1-5; TRBD1 aligns across 11 bases. The junction had 4 bases not matched to a gene; V was cut back by 1 base and J by 5 bases. This CDR3 spans 16 amino acids. Germline V gene sequence: CDR1 LGHNA, CDR2 YNFKEQ. The CDR3, as DNA: TGTGCCAGCAGCCAAGCGGGACAGGGGGGGTATCAGCCCCAGCATTTT. Translation: CASSQAGQGGYQPQHF.

The chain has TRBV29-1 and TRBJ1-2, with 8 bases fitting TRBD1. The CDR3 loop spans 14 amino acids. In germline, CDR1 is SQVTM, CDR2 ANQGSEA. V lost 3 bases and J lost 0; bases outside the gene matches: 3. CDR3 nucleotides: TGCAGCGTTGAGGGGGACAGGACTAACTATGGCTACACCTTC. This gives the protein CSVEGDRTNYGYTF. Filled out from reference TRBV29-1 and TRBJ1-2, the complete variable domain reads SAVISQKPSRDICQRGTSLTIQCQVDSQVTMMFWYRQQPGQSLTLIATANQGSEATYESGFVIDKFPISRPNLTFSTLTVSNMSPEDSSIYLCSVEGDRTNYGYTFGSGTRLTVV.

The J gene is TRBJ2-1, the V gene TRBV9, with 10 positions matching TRBD1. The germline V gene has CDR1 SGDLS and CDR2 YYNGEE. The CDR3 runs to 15 residues. With V trimmed by 0 bases and J by 6 bases, 3 bases remained unmatched. CDR3 nucleotide sequence: TGTGCCAGCAGCGTAGAAGGGGACAGGGGCAATGAGCAGTTCTTC. Translating it yields CASSVEGDRGNEQFF.

This clone occurred once. The chain has TRBV7-2 and TRBJ2-1, with 7 positions matching TRBD1. V shed 5 bases, J shed 5 bases, and the junction held 12 bases outside the gene matches. CDR3 length equals 16 residues. Germline-derived CDR1 and CDR2 are SGHTA and FQGNSA. The DNA for the CDR3 is TGTGCCAGCAGCGTTTGGGACAGAAACAACGACAATGAGCAGTTCTTC. It encodes CASSVWDRNNDNEQFF.

The chain links TRBV5-1 to TRBJ1-4; TRBD1 matches 9 bases. CDR3 length equals 17 residues. Looked up from germline, CDR1 is SGHRS and CDR2 is YFSETQ. Losses at the gene ends were 4 bases for V and 3 bases for J; bases not matched to a gene: 10. CDR3 protein: CASSLRDRARANEKLFF. The DNA for the CDR3 is TGCGCCAGCAGCCTTAGGGACAGGGCGAGGGCTAATGAAAAACTGTTTTTT.

This sequence joins TRBV6-5 and TRBJ2-3; 8 bases are a match to TRBD2. From germline, CDR1 is MNHEY and CDR2 SVGAGI. CDR3 length: 14 amino acids. Trimming removed 8 bases from V and 0 bases from J; junction bases left unmatched: 4. CDR3 loop: CASRLAHSTDTQYF. As DNA, the CDR3 is TGTGCCAGCCGACTAGCGCACAGCACAGATACGCAGTATTTT.

Regarding this clone: A read error may produce the germline difference seen at one junction end. The rearrangement links TRBV27 to TRBJ2-7, with D hard to call. Germline V gene data show CDR1 as MNHEY and CDR2 as SMNVEV (reference sequence). The CDR3 is made up of 11 amino acids. The CDR3 here is CASSSSHEQYF. The CDR3 bases are TGTGCCAGCAGTTCCTCCCACGAGCAGTACTTC.

The rearrangement joins TRBV7-6 to TRBJ1-3; D is possibly TRBD1 (5 bases). This CDR3 is 16 amino acids long. CDR1 and CDR2 from the germline V gene are SGHVS and FNYEAQ. Trimming stripped 3 bases from V and 3 bases from J, with 15 bases between. The CDR3 sequence: CASSFAGATSGNTIYF. For the CDR3, the DNA is TGTGCCAGCAGCTTTGCTGGGGCCACCAGTGGAAACACCATATATTTT.

The chain couples TRBV9 to TRBJ2-1; 8 bases match TRBD2. Trimming removed 0 bases from V and 7 bases from J; junction bases left unmatched: 15. There are 18 residues in the CDR3. From germline, CDR1 is SGDLS and CDR2 YYNGEE. The CDR3 DNA reads as TGTGCCAGCAGCGTAGGGACCCACCTCCGCGGGGGGAGAAATGAGCAGTTCTTC. Translated, it gives CASSVGTHLRGGRNEQFF.

The chain links TRBV13 to TRBJ2-1, with 13 bases matching TRBD2. The CDR3 spans 17 residues. Germline V lookup: CDR1 PRHDT, CDR2 FYEKMQ (reference sequence). The V segment lost 6 bases and the J segment 0 bases; nucleotides outside the gene matches: 5. The CDR3 DNA is TGTGCCAGCAGGATGAGGACTAGCGGGAGCTCCTACAATGAGCAGTTCTTC. It yields the protein CASRMRTSGSSYNEQFF.

This chain connects TRBV18 to TRBJ2-2; 11 nucleotides match TRBD2. The length of the CDR3 is 17 residues. Unmatched junction bases numbered 4, after V lost 0 bases and J lost 4 bases. CDR1 KGHSH and CDR2 LQKENI come from the germline V gene. CDR3 amino acids: CASSPPGLAGGTGELFF. The CDR3 DNA sequence: TGTGCCAGCTCACCACCAGGGCTAGCGGGAGGCACCGGGGAGCTGTTTTTT.